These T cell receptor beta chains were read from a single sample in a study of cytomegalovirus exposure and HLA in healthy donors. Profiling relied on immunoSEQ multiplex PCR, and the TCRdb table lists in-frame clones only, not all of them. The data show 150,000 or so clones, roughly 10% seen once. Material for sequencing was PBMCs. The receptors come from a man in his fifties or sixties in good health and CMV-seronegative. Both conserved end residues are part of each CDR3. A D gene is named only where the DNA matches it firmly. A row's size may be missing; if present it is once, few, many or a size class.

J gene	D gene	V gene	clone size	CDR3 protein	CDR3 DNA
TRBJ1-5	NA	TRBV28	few	CASTGGGSNQPQHF	TGTGCCAGCACCGGGGGTGGGAGCAATCAGCCCCAGCATTTT
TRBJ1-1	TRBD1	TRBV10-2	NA	CASSESTGRTEAFF	TGCGCCAGCAGTGAGTCGACAGGGAGGACTGAAGCTTTCTTT
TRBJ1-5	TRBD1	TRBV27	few	CASRNRTQGAGNQPQHF	TGTGCCAGCAGAAATCGAACACAGGGGGCTGGCAATCAGCCCCAGCATTTT
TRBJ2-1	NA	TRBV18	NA	CASSPPLAEQFF	TGTGCCAGCTCACCACCGTTGGCTGAGCAGTTCTTC
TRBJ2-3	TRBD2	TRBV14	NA	CASSPNGRAPDTQYF	TGTGCCAGCAGCCCCAACGGGAGGGCCCCAGATACGCAGTATTTT
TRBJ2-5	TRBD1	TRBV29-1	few	CSVEGDRGNQETQYF	TGCAGCGTCGAGGGGGACAGGGGGAACCAAGAGACCCAGTACTTC
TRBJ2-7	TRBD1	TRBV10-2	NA	CASRTGQAYEQYF	TGCGCCAGCAGGACGGGACAGGCCTACGAGCAGTACTTC
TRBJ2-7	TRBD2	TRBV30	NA	CAWSAGGTYEQYF	TGTGCCTGGAGTGCGGGAGGAACCTACGAGCAGTACTTC
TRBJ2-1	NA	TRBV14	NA	CASSQEALNEQFF	TGTGCCAGCAGCCAAGAAGCCCTCAATGAGCAGTTCTTC
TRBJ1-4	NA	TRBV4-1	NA	CASSQDDEFSSSEKLFF	TGCGCCAGCAGCCAAGATGACGAGTTTTCGTCTAGTGAAAAACTGTTTTTT
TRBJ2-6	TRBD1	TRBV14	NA	CASSPDRARSGANVLTF	TGTGCCAGCAGCCCGGACAGGGCCCGCTCTGGGGCCAACGTCCTGACTTTC
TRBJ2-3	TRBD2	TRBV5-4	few	CASRGLAGGTDTQYF	TGTGCCAGCAGGGGACTAGCGGGAGGCACAGATACGCAGTATTTT
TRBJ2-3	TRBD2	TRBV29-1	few	CSVQGTSGRTDTQYF	TGCAGCGTCCAAGGGACTAGCGGGCGCACAGATACGCAGTATTTT
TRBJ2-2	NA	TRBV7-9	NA	CASGRMNTGELFF	TGTGCCAGCGGCCGAATGAACACCGGGGAGCTGTTTTTT
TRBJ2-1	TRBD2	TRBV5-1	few	CASRLLLAGDYNEQFF	TGCGCCAGCAGACTTCTACTAGCGGGGGACTACAATGAGCAGTTCTTC
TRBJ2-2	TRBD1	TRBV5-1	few	CASSSPQGSQIGELFF	TGCGCCAGCAGCTCGCCACAGGGGAGTCAGATCGGGGAGCTGTTTTTT
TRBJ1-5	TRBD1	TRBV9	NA	CASSAHPIGDRGNQPQHF	TGTGCCAGCAGCGCCCACCCTATAGGGGACAGGGGAAATCAGCCCCAGCATTTT
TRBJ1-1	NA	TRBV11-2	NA	CASSLAGNTEAFF	TGTGCCAGCAGCTTAGCGGGGAACACTGAAGCTTTCTTT
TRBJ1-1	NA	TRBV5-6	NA	CASSSLSVTEAFF	TGTGCCAGCAGCTCTCTCTCGGTCACTGAAGCTTTCTTT
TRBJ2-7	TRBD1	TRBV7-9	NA	CASSLVDRGSYEQYF	TGTGCCAGCAGCTTAGTAGACAGGGGGTCCTACGAGCAGTACTTC
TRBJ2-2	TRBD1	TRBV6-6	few	CASSYGDRGNPGELFF	TGTGCCAGCAGTTACGGGGACAGGGGTAATCCCGGGGAGCTGTTTTTT
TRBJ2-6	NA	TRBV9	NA	CASSLVPGSGANVLTF	TGTGCCAGCAGCCTCGTCCCCGGTTCTGGGGCCAACGTCCTGACTTTC
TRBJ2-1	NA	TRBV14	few	CASSQEWRGAYNEQFF	TGTGCCAGCAGCCAAGAGTGGAGGGGTGCTTACAATGAGCAGTTCTTC
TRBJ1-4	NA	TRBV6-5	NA	CASSYTGGGDERLFF	TGTGCCAGCAGTTACACCGGAGGCGGGGATGAAAGACTGTTTTTT
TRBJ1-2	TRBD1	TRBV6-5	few	CASRPQGAQNYGYTF	TGTGCCAGCCGGCCCCAGGGGGCTCAGAACTATGGCTACACCTTC
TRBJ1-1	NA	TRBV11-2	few	CASSGAGTRGAEAFF	TGTGCCAGCAGCGGAGCGGGCACGCGAGGGGCTGAAGCTTTCTTT
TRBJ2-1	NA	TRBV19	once	CASSKGTGALNEQFF	TGTGCCAGTAGTAAAGGAACGGGAGCTTTAAATGAGCAGTTCTTC
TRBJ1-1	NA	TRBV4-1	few	CASRRPGQNTEAFF	TGCGCCAGCAGGAGACCAGGACAGAACACTGAAGCTTTCTTT
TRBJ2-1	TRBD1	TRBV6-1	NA	CASSQAGTPTQGVYNEQFF	TGTGCCAGCAGTCAAGCCGGGACGCCTACACAGGGGGTTTACAATGAGCAGTTCTTC
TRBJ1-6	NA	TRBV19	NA	CASTLGSGSYNSPLHF	TGTGCCAGTACCTTGGGTTCAGGGTCCTATAATTCACCCCTCCACTTT
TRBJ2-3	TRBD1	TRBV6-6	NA	CASSPRDSSSTDTQYF	TGTGCCAGCAGTCCCCGGGACAGTTCTAGCACAGATACGCAGTATTTT
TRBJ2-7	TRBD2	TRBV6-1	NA	CASSSLAGGAYEQYF	TGTGCCAGCAGTTCTCTAGCGGGAGGGGCCTACGAGCAGTACTTC
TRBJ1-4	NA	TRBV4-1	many	CASSQRGGAGEEKLFF	TGCGCCAGCAGCCAGAGGGGCGGCGCGGGAGAGGAAAAACTGTTTTTT
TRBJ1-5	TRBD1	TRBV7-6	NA	CASSLADRAQPQHF	TGTGCCAGCAGCTTAGCGGACAGGGCCCAGCCCCAGCATTTT
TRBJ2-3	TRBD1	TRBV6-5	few	CASSSDREGDTQYF	TGTGCCAGCAGTAGCGACAGGGAAGGGGATACGCAGTATTTT
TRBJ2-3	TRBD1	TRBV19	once	CASSISGTGGQNTQYF	TGTGCCAGTAGTATATCCGGGACAGGGGGACAAAATACGCAGTATTTT
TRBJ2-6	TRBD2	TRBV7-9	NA	CASSPGGLSGANVLTF	TGTGCCAGCAGCCCGGGGGGGCTCTCTGGGGCCAACGTCCTGACTTTC
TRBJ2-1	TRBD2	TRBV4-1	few	CASSLQIASGRAGGNEQFF	TGCGCCAGCAGCCTCCAAATAGCTAGCGGGAGGGCCGGGGGCAATGAGCAGTTCTTC
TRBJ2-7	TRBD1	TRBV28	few	CASSFDPTGTGSSQYF	TGTGCCAGCAGCTTCGATCCCACCGGGACAGGGAGTAGTCAGTACTTC
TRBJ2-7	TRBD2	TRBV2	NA	CASSGLLAEAGSYEQYF	TGTGCCAGCAGCGGGTTGCTAGCGGAGGCGGGCTCCTACGAGCAGTACTTC
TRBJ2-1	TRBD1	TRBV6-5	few	CASSRRQGLYNEQFF	TGTGCCAGCAGTAGACGACAGGGGCTCTACAATGAGCAGTTCTTC
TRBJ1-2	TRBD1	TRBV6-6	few	CASTPTGSGYTF	TGTGCCAGCACCCCGACAGGGAGCGGCTACACCTTC
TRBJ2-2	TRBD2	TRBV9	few	CASSVRAGANTGELFF	TGTGCCAGCAGCGTGCGAGCGGGAGCGAACACCGGGGAGCTGTTTTTT
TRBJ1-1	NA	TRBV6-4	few	CASRPSRGGESPDDTEAFF	TGTGCCAGCAGACCTTCTCGCGGGGGAGAGAGCCCAGACGACACTGAAGCTTTCTTT
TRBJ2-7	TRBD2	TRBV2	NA	CASSLGTRGGEQYF	TGTGCCAGCAGCCTCGGGACTAGGGGTGGCGAGCAGTACTTC
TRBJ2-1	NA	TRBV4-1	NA	CASSQDPPSRGIAYNEQFF	TGCGCCAGCAGCCAAGATCCCCCTAGTCGGGGAATTGCCTACAATGAGCAGTTCTTC
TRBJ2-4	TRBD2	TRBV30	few	CAWSVSGRNIQYF	TGTGCCTGGAGTGTTAGCGGGAGGAACATTCAGTACTTC
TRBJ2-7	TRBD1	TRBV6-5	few	CASSRDRGRYEQYF	TGTGCCAGCAGTCGGGACAGGGGAAGGTACGAGCAGTACTTC
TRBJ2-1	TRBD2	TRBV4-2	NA	CASSPSSKGGTRYNEQFF	TGTGCCAGCAGCCCTTCCTCCAAGGGGGGGACTAGATACAATGAGCAGTTCTTC
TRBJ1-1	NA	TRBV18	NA	CASSPTLGNTEAFF	TGTGCCAGCTCACCGACTCTGGGGAACACTGAAGCTTTCTTT
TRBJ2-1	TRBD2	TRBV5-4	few	CASSLGTSGTFFEQFF	TGTGCCAGCAGCTTGGGGACTAGCGGGACCTTCTTTGAGCAGTTCTTC
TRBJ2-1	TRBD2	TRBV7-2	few	CASSSGSGGYNEQFF	TGTGCCAGCAGCTCGGGTAGCGGGGGATACAATGAGCAGTTCTTC